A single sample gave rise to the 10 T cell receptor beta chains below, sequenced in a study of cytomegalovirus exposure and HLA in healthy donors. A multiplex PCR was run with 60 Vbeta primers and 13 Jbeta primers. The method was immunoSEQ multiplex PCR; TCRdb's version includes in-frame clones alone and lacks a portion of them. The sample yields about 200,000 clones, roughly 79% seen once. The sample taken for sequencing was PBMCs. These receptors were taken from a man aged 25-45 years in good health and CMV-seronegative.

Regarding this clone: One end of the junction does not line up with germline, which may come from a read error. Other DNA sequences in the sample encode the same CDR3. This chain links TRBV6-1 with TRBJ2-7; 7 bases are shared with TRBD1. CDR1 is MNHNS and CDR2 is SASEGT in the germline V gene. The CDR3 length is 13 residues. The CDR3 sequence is CASSPWDSYEQYF. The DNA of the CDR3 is TGCGCCAGCAGTCCGTGGGACAGCTACGAGCAGTACTTC.

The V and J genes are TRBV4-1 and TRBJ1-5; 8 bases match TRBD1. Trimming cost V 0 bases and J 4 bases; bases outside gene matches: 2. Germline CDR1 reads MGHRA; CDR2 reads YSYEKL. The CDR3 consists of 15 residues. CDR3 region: CASSQDRGPNQPQHF. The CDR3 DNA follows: TGCGCCAGCAGCCAAGACAGGGGGCCAAATCAGCCCCAGCATTTT.

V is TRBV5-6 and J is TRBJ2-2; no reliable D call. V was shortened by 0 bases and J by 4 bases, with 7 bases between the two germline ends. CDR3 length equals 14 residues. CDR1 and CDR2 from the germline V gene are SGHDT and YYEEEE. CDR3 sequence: CASSLEVSTGELFF. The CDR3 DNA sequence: TGTGCCAGCAGCTTGGAAGTCAGCACCGGGGAGCTGTTTTTT.

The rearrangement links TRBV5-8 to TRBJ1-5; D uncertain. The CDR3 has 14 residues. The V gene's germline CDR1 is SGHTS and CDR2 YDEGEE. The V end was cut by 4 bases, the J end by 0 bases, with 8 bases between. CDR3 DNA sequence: TGTGCCAGCAGCCACAGAAATAGCAATCAGCCCCAGCATTTT. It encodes CASSHRNSNQPQHF.

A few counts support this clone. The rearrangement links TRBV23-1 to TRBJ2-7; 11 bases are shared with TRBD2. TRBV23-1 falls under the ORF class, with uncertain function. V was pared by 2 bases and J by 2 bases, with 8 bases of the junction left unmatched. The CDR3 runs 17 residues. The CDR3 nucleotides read TGCGCCAGCAGTCAACCGGGGACTAGCGGAGAGACCTACGAGCAGTACTTC. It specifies CASSQPGTSGETYEQYF.

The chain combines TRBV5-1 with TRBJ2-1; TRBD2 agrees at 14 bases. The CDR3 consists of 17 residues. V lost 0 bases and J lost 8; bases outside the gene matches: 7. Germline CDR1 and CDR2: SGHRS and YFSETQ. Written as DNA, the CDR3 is TGCGCCAGCAGCTTGGACCACGGGACTAGCGGGAGCTATGAGCAGTTCTTC. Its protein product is CASSLDHGTSGSYEQFF.

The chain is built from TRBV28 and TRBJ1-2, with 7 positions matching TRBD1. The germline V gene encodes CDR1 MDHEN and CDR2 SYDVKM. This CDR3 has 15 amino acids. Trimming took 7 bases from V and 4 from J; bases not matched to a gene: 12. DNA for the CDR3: TGTGCCAGCAACCAAAAGACAGGGCGCCCCTATGGCTACACCTTC. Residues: CASNQKTGRPYGYTF.

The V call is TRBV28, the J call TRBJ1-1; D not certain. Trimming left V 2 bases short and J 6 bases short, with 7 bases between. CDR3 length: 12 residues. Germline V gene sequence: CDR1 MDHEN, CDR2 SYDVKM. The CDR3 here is CASSLALAEAFF. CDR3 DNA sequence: TGTGCCAGCAGTTTAGCGTTGGCTGAAGCTTTCTTT.

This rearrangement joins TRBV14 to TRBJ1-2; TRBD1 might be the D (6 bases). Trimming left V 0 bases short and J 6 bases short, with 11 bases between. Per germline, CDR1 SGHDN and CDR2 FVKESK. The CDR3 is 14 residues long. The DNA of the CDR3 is TGTGCCAGCAGCCAAGATTATGCAGGGGATGGCTACACCTTC. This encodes CASSQDYAGDGYTF. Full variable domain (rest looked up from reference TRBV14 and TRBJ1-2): EAGVTQFPSHSVIEKGQTVTLRCDPISGHDNLYWYRRVMGKEIKFLLHFVKESKQDESGMPNNRFLAERTGGTYSTLKVQPAELEDSGVYFCASSQDYAGDGYTFGSGTRLTVV.

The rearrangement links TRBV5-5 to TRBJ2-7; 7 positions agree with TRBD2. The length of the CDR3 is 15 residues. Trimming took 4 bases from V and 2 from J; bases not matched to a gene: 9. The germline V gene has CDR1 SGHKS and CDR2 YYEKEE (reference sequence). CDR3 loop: CASSGRVALPYEQYF. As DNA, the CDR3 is TGTGCCAGCAGCGGGAGGGTAGCTTTACCCTACGAGCAGTACTTC.